What follows are 2 T cell receptor beta chains derived from one specimen sequenced in a study of neoadjuvant anti-PD-1 for oral cavity cancer. Sequencing used immunoSEQ multiplex PCR; TCRdb keeps in-frame clones, though not all of them. The profile shows more than 12,000 clones, roughly 72% of them singletons. This specimen was PBMCs, taken before nivolumab (anti-PD-1) treatment. The receptors here all came from a person aged 35-80 years with oral cavity squamous cell carcinoma.

This clone was detected once. The chain uses TRBV21-1 and TRBJ2-5. TRBV21-1 is a pseudogene segment. The CDR3 is 14 amino acids. The CDR3, as DNA: TGTGCCAGCAGCAATCCGGGACCTCGATGGACCCAGTACTTC. Encoded protein: CASSNPGPRWTQYF.

The chain recombines TRBV2 with TRBJ2-2; D remains ambiguous. V was clipped by 10 bases and J by 0 bases, with 9 bases between them. The CDR3 has 13 amino acids. From germline, CDR1 is SNHLY and CDR2 FYNNEI. The CDR3 region has the DNA TGTGCCACCCTGACCGCGAACACCGGGGAGCTGTTTTTT. Protein sequence: CATLTANTGELFF.